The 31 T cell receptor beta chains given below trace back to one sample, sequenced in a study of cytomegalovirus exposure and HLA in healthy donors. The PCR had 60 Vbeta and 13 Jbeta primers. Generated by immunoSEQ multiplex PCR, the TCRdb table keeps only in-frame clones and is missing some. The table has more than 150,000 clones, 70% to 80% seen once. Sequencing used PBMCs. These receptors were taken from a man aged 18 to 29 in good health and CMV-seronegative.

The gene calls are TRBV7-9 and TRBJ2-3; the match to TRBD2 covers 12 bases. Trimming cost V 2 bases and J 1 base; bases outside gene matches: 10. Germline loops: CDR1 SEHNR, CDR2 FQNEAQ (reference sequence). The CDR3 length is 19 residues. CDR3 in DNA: TGTGCCAGCAGCTTACTCTCTAGCGGGGGGGTACGTGGCACAGATACGCAGTATTTT. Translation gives CASSLLSSGGVRGTDTQYF.

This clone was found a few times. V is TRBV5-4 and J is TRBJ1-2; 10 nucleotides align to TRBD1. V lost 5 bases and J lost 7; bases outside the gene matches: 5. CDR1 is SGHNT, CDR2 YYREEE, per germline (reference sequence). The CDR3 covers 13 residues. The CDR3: CASSQGQGSGYTF. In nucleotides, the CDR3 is TGTGCCAGCAGTCAGGGACAGGGGAGTGGCTACACCTTC.

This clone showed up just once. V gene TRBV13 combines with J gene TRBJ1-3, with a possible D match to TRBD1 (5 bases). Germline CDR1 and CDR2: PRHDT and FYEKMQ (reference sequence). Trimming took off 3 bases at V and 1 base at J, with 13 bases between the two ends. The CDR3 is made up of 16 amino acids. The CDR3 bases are TGTGCCAGCAGCTTGGCGGGGCTGGGGTCTGGAAACACCATATATTTT. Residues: CASSLAGLGSGNTIYF.

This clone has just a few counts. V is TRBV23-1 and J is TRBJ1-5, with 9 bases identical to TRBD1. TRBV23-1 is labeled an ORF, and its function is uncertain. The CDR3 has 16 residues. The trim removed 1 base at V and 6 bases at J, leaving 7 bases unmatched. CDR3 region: CASSQLRQGGIQPQHF. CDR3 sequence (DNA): TGCGCCAGCAGTCAATTGCGACAGGGGGGTATTCAGCCCCAGCATTTT.

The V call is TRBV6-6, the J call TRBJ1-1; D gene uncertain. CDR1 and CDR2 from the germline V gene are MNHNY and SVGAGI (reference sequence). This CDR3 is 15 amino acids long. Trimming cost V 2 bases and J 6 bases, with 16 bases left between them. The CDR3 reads CASSYRLTHVAEAFF. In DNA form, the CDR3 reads TGTGCCAGCAGTTACCGCCTCACTCATGTCGCTGAAGCTTTCTTT.

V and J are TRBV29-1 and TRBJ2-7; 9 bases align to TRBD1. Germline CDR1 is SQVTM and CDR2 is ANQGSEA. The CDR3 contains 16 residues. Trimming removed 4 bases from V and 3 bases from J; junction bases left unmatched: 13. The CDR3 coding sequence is TGCAGCGTTGGACCACCGGGACAGGGACAGTTCTACGAGCAGTACTTC. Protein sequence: CSVGPPGQGQFYEQYF.

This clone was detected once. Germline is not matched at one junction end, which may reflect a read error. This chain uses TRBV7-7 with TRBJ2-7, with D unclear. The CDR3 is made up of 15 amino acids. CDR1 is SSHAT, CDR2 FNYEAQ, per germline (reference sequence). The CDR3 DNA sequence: TGTGCTAGCAGCGCCCATCCAGGCTCCTCTTACGAGCAGTACTTC. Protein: CASSAHPGSSYEQYF.

The CDR3: CASSSRDRGVINYGYTF. The CDR3 region has the DNA TGTGCCAGCAGTTCCCGGGACAGGGGCGTTATCAACTATGGCTACACCTTC. The chain carries TRBV28 and TRBJ1-2; 10 nucleotides align to TRBD1. V dropped 4 bases and J dropped 2; count of bases not matched to a gene: 10. CDR3 length: 17 amino acids. Germline V gene lookup returns CDR1 MDHEN and CDR2 SYDVKM.

The CDR3 region is CAWSVASGANVLTF. The CDR3 nucleotides are TGTGCCTGGAGTGTAGCCTCTGGGGCCAACGTCCTGACTTTC. The V and J genes are TRBV30 and TRBJ2-6; D is uncertain. The germline CDR1 and CDR2 sequences are GTSNPN and SVGIG (reference sequence). The CDR3 extends over 14 amino acids. V lost 0 bases and J 0 bases, leaving 3 bases between the germline ends.

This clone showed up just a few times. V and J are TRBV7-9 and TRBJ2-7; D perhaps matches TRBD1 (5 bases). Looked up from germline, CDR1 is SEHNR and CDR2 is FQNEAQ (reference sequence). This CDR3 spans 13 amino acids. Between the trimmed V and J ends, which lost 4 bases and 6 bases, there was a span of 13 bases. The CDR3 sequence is CASSWTQGSEQYF. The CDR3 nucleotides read TGTGCCAGCAGCTGGACCCAGGGAAGCGAGCAGTACTTC.

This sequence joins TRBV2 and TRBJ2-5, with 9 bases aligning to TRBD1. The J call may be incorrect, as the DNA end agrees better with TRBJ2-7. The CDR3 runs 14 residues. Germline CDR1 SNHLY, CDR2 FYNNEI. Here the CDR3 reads CASNGQGPTYEQYF. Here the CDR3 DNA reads TGTGCCAGCAATGGACAGGGGCCTACCTACGAGCAGTACTTC.

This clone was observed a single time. The CDR3 DNA reads as TGTGCCAGCAGCCCCTATTCGGGGGGGGGTAAAAATGAGCAGTTCTTC. As protein: CASSPYSGGGKNEQFF. The chain employs TRBV7-9 and TRBJ2-1; 8 bases agree with TRBD2. V shed 5 bases and J 7 bases; nucleotides not matched to a gene: 13. The CDR3 runs 16 residues. Germline assignment: CDR1 SEHNR and CDR2 FQNEAQ (reference sequence).

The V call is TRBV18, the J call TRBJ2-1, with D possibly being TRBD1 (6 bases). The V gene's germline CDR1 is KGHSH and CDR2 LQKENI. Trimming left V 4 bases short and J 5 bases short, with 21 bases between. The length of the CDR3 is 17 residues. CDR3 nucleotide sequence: TGTGCCAGCTCACGAATTTTACAGGGAAGTGGAGACAATGAGCAGTTCTTC. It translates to CASSRILQGSGDNEQFF. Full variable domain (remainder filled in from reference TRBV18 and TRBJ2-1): NAGVMQNPRHLVRRRGQEARLRCSPMKGHSHVYWYRQLPEEGLKFMVYLQKENIIDESGMPKERFSAEFPKEGPSILRIQQVVRGDSAAYFCASSRILQGSGDNEQFFGPGTRLTVL.

The CDR3 DNA reads TGTGCCAGCAGGCAGAGGGGGAGTGTCACTGAAGCTTTCTTT. It codes for CASRQRGSVTEAFF. This rearrangement joins TRBV7-2 to TRBJ1-1, with D possibly matching TRBD1 (6 bases). The V end was cut by 6 bases, the J end by 4 bases, with 15 bases between. There are 14 residues in the CDR3. Germline values: CDR1 SGHTA, CDR2 FQGNSA.

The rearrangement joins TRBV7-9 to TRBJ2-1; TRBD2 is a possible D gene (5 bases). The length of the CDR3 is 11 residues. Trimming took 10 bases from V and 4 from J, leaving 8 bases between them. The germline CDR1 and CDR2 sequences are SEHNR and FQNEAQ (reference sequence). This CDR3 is CATGLYNEQFF. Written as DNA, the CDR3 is TGTGCCACAGGACTGTACAATGAGCAGTTCTTC.

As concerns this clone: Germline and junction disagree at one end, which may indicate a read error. The CDR3 reads CASSVVEAGGETDAQYF. The CDR3 bases are TGTGCCAGCAGTGTCGTTGAGGCGGGGGGCGAGACAGATGCGCAGTATTTT. V is TRBV2 and J is TRBJ2-3, with 8 bases identical to TRBD2. The germline V gene has CDR1 SNHLY and CDR2 FYNNEI. The CDR3 is 17 amino acids.

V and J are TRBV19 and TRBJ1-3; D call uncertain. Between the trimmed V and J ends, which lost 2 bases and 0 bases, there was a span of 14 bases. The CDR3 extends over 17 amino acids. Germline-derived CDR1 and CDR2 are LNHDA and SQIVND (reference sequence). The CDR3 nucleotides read TGTGCCAGTAGTATAATGGGTGTGGAGATCTCTGGAAACACCATATATTTT. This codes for CASSIMGVEISGNTIYF. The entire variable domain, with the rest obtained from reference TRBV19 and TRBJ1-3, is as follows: DGGITQSPKYLFRKEGQNVTLSCEQNLNHDAMYWYRQDPGQGLRLIYYSQIVNDFQKGDIAEGYSVSREKKESFPLTVTSAQKNPTAFYLCASSIMGVEISGNTIYFGEGSWLTVV.

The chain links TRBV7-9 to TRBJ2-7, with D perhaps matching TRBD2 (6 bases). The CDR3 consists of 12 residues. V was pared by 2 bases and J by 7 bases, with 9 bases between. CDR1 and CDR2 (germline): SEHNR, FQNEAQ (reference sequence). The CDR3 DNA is TGTGCCAGCAGCTTAACGGCGGGGGAGCAGTACTTC. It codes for CASSLTAGEQYF.

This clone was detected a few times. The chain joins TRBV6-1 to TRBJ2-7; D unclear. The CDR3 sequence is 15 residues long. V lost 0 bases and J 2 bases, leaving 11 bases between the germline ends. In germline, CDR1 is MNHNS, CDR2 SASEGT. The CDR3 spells CASSEALQKTYEQYF. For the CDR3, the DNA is TGTGCCAGCAGTGAAGCGCTTCAGAAAACCTACGAGCAGTACTTC.

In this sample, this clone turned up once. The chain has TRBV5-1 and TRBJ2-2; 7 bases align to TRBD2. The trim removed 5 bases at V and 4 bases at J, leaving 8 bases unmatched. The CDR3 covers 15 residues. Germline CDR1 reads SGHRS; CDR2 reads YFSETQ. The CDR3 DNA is TGCGCCAGCAGTTTAACTACGGGAGGCACCGGGGAGCTGTTTTTT. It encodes CASSLTTGGTGELFF.

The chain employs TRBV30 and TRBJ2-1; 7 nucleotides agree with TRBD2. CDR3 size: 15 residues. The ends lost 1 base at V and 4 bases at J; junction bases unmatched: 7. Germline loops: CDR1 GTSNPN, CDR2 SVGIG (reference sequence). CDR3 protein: CAWSGGDYIYNEQFF. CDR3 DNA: TGTGCCTGGAGTGGAGGGGACTATATTTACAATGAGCAGTTCTTC.

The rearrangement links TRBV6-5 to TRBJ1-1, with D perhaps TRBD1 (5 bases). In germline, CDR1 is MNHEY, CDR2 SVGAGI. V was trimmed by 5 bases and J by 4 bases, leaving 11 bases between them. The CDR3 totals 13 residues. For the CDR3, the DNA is TGTGCCAGCAGTAAAGGGGATCGCACTGAAGCTTTCTTT. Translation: CASSKGDRTEAFF.

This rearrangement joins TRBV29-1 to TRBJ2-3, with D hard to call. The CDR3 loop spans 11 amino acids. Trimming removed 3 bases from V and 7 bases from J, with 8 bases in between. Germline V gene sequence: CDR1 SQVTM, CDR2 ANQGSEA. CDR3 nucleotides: TGCAGCGTTGACCTGACATATACGCAGTATTTT. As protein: CSVDLTYTQYF.

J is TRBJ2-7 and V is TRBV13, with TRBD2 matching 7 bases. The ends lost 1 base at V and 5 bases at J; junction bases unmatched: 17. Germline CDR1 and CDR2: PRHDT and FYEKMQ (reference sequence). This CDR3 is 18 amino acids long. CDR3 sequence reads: CASSLVSPSGNETDEQYF. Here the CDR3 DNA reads TGTGCCAGCAGCTTAGTAAGCCCCAGCGGGAACGAGACGGACGAGCAGTACTTC.

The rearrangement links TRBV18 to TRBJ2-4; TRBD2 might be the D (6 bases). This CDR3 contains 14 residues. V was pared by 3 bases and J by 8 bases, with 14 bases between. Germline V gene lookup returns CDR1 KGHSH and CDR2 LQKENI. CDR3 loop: CASSPLGREDIQYF. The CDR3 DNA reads TGTGCCAGCTCACCCCTCGGCAGGGAGGACATTCAGTACTTC.

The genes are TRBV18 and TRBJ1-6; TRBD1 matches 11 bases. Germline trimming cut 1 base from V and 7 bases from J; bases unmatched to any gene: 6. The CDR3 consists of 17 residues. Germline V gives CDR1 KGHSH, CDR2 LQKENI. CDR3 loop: CASSPRTGGARNSPLHF. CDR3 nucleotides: TGTGCCAGCTCACCACGGACAGGGGGCGCAAGGAATTCACCCCTCCACTTT.

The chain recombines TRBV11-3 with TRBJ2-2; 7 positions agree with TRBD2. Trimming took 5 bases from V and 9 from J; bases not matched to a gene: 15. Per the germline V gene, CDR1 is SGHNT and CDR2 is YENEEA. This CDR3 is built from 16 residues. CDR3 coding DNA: TGTGCCAGCAGCGGTCAAGGGAGGGCCTTTGGCCGGGAGCTGTTTTTT. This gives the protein CASSGQGRAFGRELFF.

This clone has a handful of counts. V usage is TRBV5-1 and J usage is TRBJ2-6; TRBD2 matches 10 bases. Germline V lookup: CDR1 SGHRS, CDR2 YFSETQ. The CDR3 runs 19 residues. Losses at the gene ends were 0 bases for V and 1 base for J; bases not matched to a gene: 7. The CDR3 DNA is TGCGCCAGCAGCTTGGTACTAGCGGGGTCTCTTTCTGGGGCCAACGTCCTGACTTTC. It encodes CASSLVLAGSLSGANVLTF. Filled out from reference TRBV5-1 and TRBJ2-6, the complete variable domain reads KAGVTQTPRYLIKTRGQQVTLSCSPISGHRSVSWYQQTPGQGLQFLFEYFSETQRNKGNFPGRFSGRQFSNSRSEMNVSTLELGDSALYLCASSLVLAGSLSGANVLTFGAGSRLTVL.

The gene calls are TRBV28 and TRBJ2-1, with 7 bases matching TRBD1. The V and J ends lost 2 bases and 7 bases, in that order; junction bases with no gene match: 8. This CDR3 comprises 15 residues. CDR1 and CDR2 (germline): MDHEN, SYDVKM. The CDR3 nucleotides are TGTGCCAGCAGTTTAGCCAGGGGGTTTCGGAATGAGCAGTTCTTC. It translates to CASSLARGFRNEQFF.

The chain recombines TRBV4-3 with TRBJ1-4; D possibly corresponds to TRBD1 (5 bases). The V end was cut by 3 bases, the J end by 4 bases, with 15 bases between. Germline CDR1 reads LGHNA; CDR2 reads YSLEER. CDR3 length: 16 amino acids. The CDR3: CASSHADSHFNEKLFF. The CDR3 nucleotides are TGCGCCAGCAGCCACGCAGACAGCCACTTTAATGAAAAACTGTTTTTT.

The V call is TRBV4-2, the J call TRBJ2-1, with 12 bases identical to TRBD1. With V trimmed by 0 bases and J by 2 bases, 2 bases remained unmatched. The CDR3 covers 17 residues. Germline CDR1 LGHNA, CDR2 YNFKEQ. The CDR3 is CASSQEGTGGAYNEQFF. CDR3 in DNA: TGTGCCAGCAGCCAAGAAGGGACAGGGGGCGCCTACAATGAGCAGTTCTTC.